This TCR beta chain was identified during a study of CD8 T cells in Susac syndrome. Reverse transcription used about 0.45 to 1 ug RNA and random hexamers. An immunoSEQ multiplex PCR amplified TCR beta CDR3 over 54 Vbeta and 13 Jbeta. TCRdb reprocessed the immunoSEQ multiplex PCR reads with MiXCR, giving one entry per CDR3 protein. The sample has some 160,000 distinct CDR3 sequences; 90% to 97% are singletons. V lost 8 bases, J lost 3 bases, and 7 bases stayed unmatched. The germline gives CDR1 ENHRY, CDR2 SYGVKD. This CDR3 contains 14 residues. This receptor was obtained from a human donor with Susac syndrome. The V gene is TRBV10-3, the J gene TRBJ2-7, with 10 bases identical to TRBD1. Input material: CD4+ T cells from PBMCs. CDR3: CAISDRDRGYEQYF. CDR3 coding DNA: TGTGCCATCTCAGACCGGGACAGGGGCTACGAGCAGTACTTC.